The present TCR beta chain was sequenced within a study of blood T cell repertoires in COVID-19. The authors' processing: Researchers report that nucleated cell counts were estimated from reference gene primer amplification. Clones were sequenced by immunoSEQ multiplex PCR, and TCRdb holds only the in-frame ones, with some missing. V, J and clone size are taken as reported in that table, and D and trimming were inferred from the DNA itself. The data show roughly 200,000 clones, about 85% seen once. During active infection, Seattle patients enrolled and were then monitored through disease. The germline CDR1 and CDR2 sequences are SEHNR and FQNEAQ (reference sequence). This CDR3 has 12 amino acids. Trimming removed 5 bases at V and 0 bases at J, with 4 bases between.

The sequence derives from a woman between 40 and 50 years old with COVID-19, enrolled during active disease. Sample: peripheral blood. The gene calls are TRBV7-9 and TRBJ1-1; no definite D call. The CDR3 loop reads CASSPMNTEAFF. DNA for the CDR3: TGTGCCAGCAGCCCTATGAACACTGAAGCTTTCTTT.